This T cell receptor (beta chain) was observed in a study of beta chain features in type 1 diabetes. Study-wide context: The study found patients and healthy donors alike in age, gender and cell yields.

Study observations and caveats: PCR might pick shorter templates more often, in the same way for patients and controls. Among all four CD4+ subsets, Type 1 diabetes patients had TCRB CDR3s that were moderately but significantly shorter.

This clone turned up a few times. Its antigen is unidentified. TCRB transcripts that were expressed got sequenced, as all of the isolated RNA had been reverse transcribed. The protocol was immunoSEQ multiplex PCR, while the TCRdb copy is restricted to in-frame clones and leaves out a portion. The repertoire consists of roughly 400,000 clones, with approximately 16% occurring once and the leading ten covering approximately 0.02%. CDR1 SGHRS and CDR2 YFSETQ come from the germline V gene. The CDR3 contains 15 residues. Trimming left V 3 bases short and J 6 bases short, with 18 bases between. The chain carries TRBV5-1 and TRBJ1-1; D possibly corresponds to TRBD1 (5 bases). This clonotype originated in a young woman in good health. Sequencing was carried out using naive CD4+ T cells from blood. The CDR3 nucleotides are TGCGCCAGCAGCTCTCCCACCTATGCGGGGGCTGAAGCTTTCTTT. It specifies CASSSPTYAGAEAFF.